The 23 T cell receptor beta chains listed next were all sequenced from one sample in a study of shared clonotypes between healthy human individuals. Terminally differentiated effector memory CD45RA+ cells were excluded from the naive CD8 cells, which were CD45RO-negative and positively selected for CCR7. Method: immunoSEQ multiplex PCR; TCRdb's copy keeps in-frame clones and lacks some. Of some 2,100,000 clones in the sample, approximately 94% were seen once. The material sequenced was naive CD8+ T cells from PBMCs. The receptor source for this set is a man aged 18 to 30 in good health. Some clones in this sample may be carry-over from other donors' samples.

This chain links TRBV18 with TRBJ2-5, with unresolved D. V was shortened by 2 bases and J by 5 bases, with 9 bases between the two germline ends. Germline CDR1 reads KGHSH; CDR2 reads LQKENI. The CDR3 is 13 residues long. Written as DNA, the CDR3 is TGTGCCAGCTCACCAACTCGAACGGAGACCCAGTACTTC. It translates to CASSPTRTETQYF.

The rearrangement joins TRBV7-9 to TRBJ1-1; no clear D. The CDR3 has 15 amino acids. Looked up from germline, CDR1 is SEHNR and CDR2 is FQNEAQ (reference sequence). The V end was cut by 5 bases, the J end by 3 bases, with 16 bases between. CDR3 sequence reads: CASSRSSRGDTEAFF. The CDR3 region has the DNA TGTGCCAGCAGCCGTTCGAGTCGTGGGGACACTGAAGCTTTCTTT.

V usage is TRBV5-1 and J usage is TRBJ2-5, with D possibly being TRBD1 or TRBD2 (5 bases each). V shed 0 bases and J shed 5 bases, with 23 bases lying between them. The CDR3 spans 18 residues. Germline V lookup: CDR1 SGHRS, CDR2 YFSETQ. CDR3 coding DNA: TGCGCCAGCAGCTTGGAGTGGACTGTAGGGACCCCCGCGGAGACCCAGTACTTC. Amino acids: CASSLEWTVGTPAETQYF.

The chain is built from TRBV4-1 and TRBJ2-5, with TRBD2 matching over 8 bases. Germline CDR1 is MGHRA and CDR2 is YSYEKL. Germline trimming cut 1 base from V and 2 bases from J; bases unmatched to any gene: 9. The CDR3 consists of 17 residues. The CDR3 DNA reads TGCGCCAGCAGCCAAGCACTTAGCGGGACCTTACAAGAGACCCAGTACTTC. Its translation is CASSQALSGTLQETQYF.

This rearrangement joins TRBV4-3 to TRBJ2-7; 8 bases agree with TRBD2. The CDR3 has 17 residues. CDR1 is LGHNA, CDR2 YSLEER, per germline. V was clipped by 0 bases and J by 2 bases; unmatched bases: 9. CDR3 DNA sequence: TGCGCCAGCAGCCAAGATTGGAGCGGGAGCATCGCCTACGAGCAGTACTTC. Translated, it gives CASSQDWSGSIAYEQYF.

The chain carries TRBV10-3 and TRBJ2-1, with D tentatively TRBD2 (5 bases). This CDR3 spans 20 amino acids. Germline V gene lookup returns CDR1 ENHRY and CDR2 SYGVKD. Trimming left V 3 bases short and J 5 bases short, with 29 bases between. This CDR3 reads CAISDPARSGGGSFNNEQFF. The CDR3 DNA sequence: TGTGCCATCAGTGATCCGGCCCGTAGTGGTGGAGGTTCCTTTAACAATGAGCAGTTCTTC.

This rearrangement joins TRBV27 to TRBJ2-3; 8 bases are a match to TRBD1. This CDR3 spans 14 amino acids. V dropped 5 bases and J dropped 2; count of bases not matched to a gene: 3. CDR1 is MNHEY, CDR2 SMNVEV, per germline (reference sequence). The CDR3 region is CASSDRGDTDTQYF. The DNA of the CDR3 is TGTGCCAGCAGTGACAGGGGAGACACAGATACGCAGTATTTT.

The CDR3 is CASSSGLAGVYNEQFF. For the CDR3, the DNA is TGTGCCAGCAGCTCTGGACTAGCGGGGGTATACAATGAGCAGTTCTTC. This chain uses TRBV7-2 with TRBJ2-1; 13 bases match TRBD2. The V gene end was trimmed by 4 bases and the J gene end by 4 bases; junction bases not matched to a gene: 4. The germline CDR1 and CDR2 sequences are SGHTA and FQGNSA. CDR3 size: 16 residues.

The chain uses TRBV21-1 and TRBJ1-1. TRBV21-1 is a pseudogene locus. The CDR3 has 14 amino acids. CDR3 DNA sequence: TGTGCCAGCAGCCTCGGGAGGGGCCCACACGAAGCTTTCTTT. Its protein is CASSLGRGPHEAFF.

This sequence joins TRBV19 and TRBJ1-3; 9 bases are a match to TRBD1. J was trimmed by 0 bases and V by 8 bases; bases with no gene match: 17. Germline assignment: CDR1 LNHDA and CDR2 SQIVND (reference sequence). This CDR3 is 19 amino acids long. This CDR3 reads CASSTGTGRSEISGNTIYF. The CDR3 DNA reads TGTGCCAGTTCCACCGGGACAGGGAGATCTGAAATCTCTGGAAACACCATATATTTT.

The V call is TRBV27, the J call TRBJ1-4, with unresolved D. The germline V gene has CDR1 MNHEY and CDR2 SMNVEV (reference sequence). CDR3 size: 14 residues. The V gene lost 2 bases and the J gene lost 8 bases, with 12 bases spanning the gap. For the CDR3, the DNA is TGTGCCAGCAGTTTACTCGGGGAAAGCGAAAAACTGTTTTTT. Protein product: CASSLLGESEKLFF.

Remarks on this clone: Other DNA sequences in the sample encode the same CDR3. The rearrangement uses TRBV5-6 and TRBJ2-7; TRBD1 or TRBD2 may be the D gene (5 bases each). V shed 2 bases and J shed 2 bases, with 11 bases lying between them. The CDR3 covers 14 residues. Germline V gene lookup returns CDR1 SGHDT and CDR2 YYEEEE. CDR3 nucleotide sequence: TGTGCCAGCAGCTTCGGGACGGGAACCTACGAGCAGTACTTC. It translates to CASSFGTGTYEQYF.

The V gene is TRBV6-6, the J gene TRBJ2-5; D gene uncertain. Germline-derived CDR1 and CDR2 are MNHNY and SVGAGI (reference sequence). The ends were cut back, 0 bases at V and 3 bases at J, with 5 bases in the middle. The CDR3 totals 13 residues. CDR3 DNA sequence: TGTGCCAGCAGTTACTCAGACGAAGAGACCCAGTACTTC. It specifies CASSYSDEETQYF.

The chain combines TRBV18 with TRBJ2-1; weak D call: TRBD1 (7 bases). CDR3 size: 17 residues. Looked up from germline, CDR1 is KGHSH and CDR2 is LQKENI. V was cut by 2 bases and J by 4 bases, with 18 bases left in between. For the CDR3, the DNA is TGTGCCAGCTCACCAGGACAGGCGGGATGGATATACAATGAGCAGTTCTTC. Encoded protein: CASSPGQAGWIYNEQFF.

The chain links TRBV28 to TRBJ2-1, with 7 bases fitting TRBD2. The CDR3 runs to 14 residues. Unmatched junction bases numbered 11, after V lost 7 bases and J lost 8 bases. Germline CDR1 and CDR2: MDHEN and SYDVKM. The CDR3 loop is CASNPLGGLDEQFF. Here the CDR3 DNA reads TGTGCCAGCAATCCGCTGGGAGGGTTGGATGAGCAGTTCTTC.

CDR3 bases: TGTGCCAGCAGCTTAGCAGTTCGGGGAATGAACACTGAAGCTTTCTTT. This sequence encodes CASSLAVRGMNTEAFF. V gene TRBV7-8 combines with J gene TRBJ1-1; D unresolved. Germline assignment: CDR1 SGHVS and CDR2 FQNEAQ. This CDR3 contains 16 residues. The ends were cut back, 0 bases at V and 0 bases at J, with 11 bases in the middle. Drawing the rest from reference TRBV7-8 and TRBJ1-1, the complete variable domain is GAGVSQSPRYKVAKRGQDVALRCDPISGHVSLFWYQQALGQGPEFLTYFQNEAQLDKSGLPSDRFFAERPEGSVSTLKIQRTQQEDSAVYLCASSLAVRGMNTEAFFGQGTRLTVV.

The chain joins TRBV28 to TRBJ2-3, with 9 bases aligning to TRBD1. Germline V lookup: CDR1 MDHEN, CDR2 SYDVKM. The CDR3 totals 14 residues. The V gene end was trimmed by 3 bases and the J gene end by 14 bases; junction bases not matched to a gene: 12. CDR3 nucleotide sequence: TGTGCCAGCAGTTTTTTCGAGGTGGGGACAGGGTTGTATTTT. Translated, it gives CASSFFEVGTGLYF. The variable domain in full, completed from reference TRBV28 and TRBJ2-3, reads DVKVTQSSRYLVKRTGEKVFLECVQDMDHENMFWYRQDPGLGLRLIYFSYDVKMKEKGDIPEGYSVSREKKERFSLILESASTNQTSMYLCASSFFEVGTGLYFGPGTRLTVL.

J is TRBJ2-7 and V is TRBV5-1; 14 bases line up with TRBD2. Looked up from germline, CDR1 is SGHRS and CDR2 is YFSETQ. With 4 bases clipped from V and 5 bases from J, the junction kept 5 bases outside the gene matches. This CDR3 has 15 residues. CDR3 DNA: TGCGCCAGCAGCCTAGGGACTAGCGGGAGAGACGAGCAGTACTTC. Translated, it gives CASSLGTSGRDEQYF.

J is TRBJ2-1 and V is TRBV7-9; the match to TRBD2 covers 10 bases. The CDR3 length is 17 residues. The V gene's germline CDR1 is SEHNR and CDR2 FQNEAQ (reference sequence). J was trimmed by 8 bases and V by 5 bases; bases with no gene match: 15. The CDR3 sequence: CASSGGSSGRPRHEQFF. In DNA, the CDR3 is TGTGCCAGCAGCGGAGGGTCTAGCGGGAGACCTCGGCATGAGCAGTTCTTC.

This clone occurred a few times. The chain couples TRBV6-1 to TRBJ1-1; TRBD1 is a possible D gene (5 bases). CDR1 is MNHNS, CDR2 SASEGT, per germline. Trimming took off 8 bases at V and 4 bases at J, with 17 bases between the two ends. The CDR3 has 14 residues. The CDR3 reads CASVDPGTFTEAFF. The CDR3 DNA reads TGTGCCAGCGTGGACCCCGGGACTTTCACTGAAGCTTTCTTT.

The chain couples TRBV11-2 to TRBJ2-7, with 10 positions matching TRBD1. The V gene's germline CDR1 is SGHAT and CDR2 FQNNGV. J lost 6 bases, V lost 10 bases, and 6 bases had no gene match. The CDR3 is made up of 12 amino acids. The CDR3 sequence is CATRTGGSEQYF. The CDR3 DNA sequence: TGTGCCACCAGGACAGGGGGGTCCGAGCAGTACTTC.

For this clone: A much larger clone sits a single nucleotide away, making a read error possible. The chain joins TRBV5-3 to TRBJ1-1; D is unclear. TRBV5-3 has ORF status, its function being uncertain. This CDR3 is built from 12 residues. CDR3 sequence: CASSLGSTEAFF. The CDR3 DNA sequence: TGTGCCAGCAGCTTAGGGAGCACTGAAGCTTTCTTT.

The chain employs TRBV27 and TRBJ1-2; 7 bases are shared with TRBD1. The CDR3 consists of 16 residues. CDR1 and CDR2 (germline): MNHEY, SMNVEV (reference sequence). Germline trimming cut 1 base from V and 7 bases from J; bases unmatched to any gene: 12. The DNA of the CDR3 is TGTGCCAGCAGTTTATTAAACGCGCCAGGGGGACGTGGCTACACCTTC. Its protein is CASSLLNAPGGRGYTF.